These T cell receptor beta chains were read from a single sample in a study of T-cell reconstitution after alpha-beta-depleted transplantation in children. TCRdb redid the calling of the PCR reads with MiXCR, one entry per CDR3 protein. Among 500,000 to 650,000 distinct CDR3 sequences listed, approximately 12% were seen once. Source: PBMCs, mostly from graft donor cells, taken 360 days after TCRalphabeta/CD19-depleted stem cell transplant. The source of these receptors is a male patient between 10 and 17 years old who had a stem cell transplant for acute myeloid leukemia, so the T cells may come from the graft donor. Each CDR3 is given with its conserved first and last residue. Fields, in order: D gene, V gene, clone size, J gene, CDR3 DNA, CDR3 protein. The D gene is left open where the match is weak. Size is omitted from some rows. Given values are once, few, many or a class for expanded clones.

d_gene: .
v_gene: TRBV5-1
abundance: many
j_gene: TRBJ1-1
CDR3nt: TGCGCCAGCAGCGCGACAGTGAACACTGAAGCTTTCTTT
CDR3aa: CASSATVNTEAFF

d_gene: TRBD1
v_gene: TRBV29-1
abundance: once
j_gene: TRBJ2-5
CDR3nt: TGCAGCGTTGCCGTACAGGGGGCGCGATTGGAGACCCAGTACTTC
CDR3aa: CSVAVQGARLETQYF

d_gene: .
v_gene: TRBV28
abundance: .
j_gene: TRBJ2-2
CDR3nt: TGTGCCACCCAAAACAGGGACACCGGGGAGCTGTTTTTT
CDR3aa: CATQNRDTGELFF

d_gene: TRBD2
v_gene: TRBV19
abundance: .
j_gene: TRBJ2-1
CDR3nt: TGTGCCAGTAGTATCGGACGGGATTGGGGACTAGAAGAGCAGTTCTTC
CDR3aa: CASSIGRDWGLEEQFF

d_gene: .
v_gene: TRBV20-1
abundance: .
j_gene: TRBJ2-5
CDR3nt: TGCAGTGCCATGTCTTTGGGCAGGCCGCAAGAGACCCAGTACTTC
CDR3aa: CSAMSLGRPQETQYF

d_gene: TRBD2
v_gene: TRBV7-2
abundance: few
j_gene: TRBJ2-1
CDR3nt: TGTGCCAGCAGCCCGACAAGACTAGCGGGAGGATACAATGAGCAGTTCTTC
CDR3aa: CASSPTRLAGGYNEQFF

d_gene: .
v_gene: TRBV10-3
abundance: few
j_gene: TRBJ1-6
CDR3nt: TGTGCCATCAGTGAGTTACCGGGCGCAACACCCCTCCACTTT
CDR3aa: CAISELPGATPLHF

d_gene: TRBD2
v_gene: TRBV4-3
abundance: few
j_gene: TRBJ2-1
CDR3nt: TGCGCCAGCAGCCATGAGCGGGAGGGGGACAATGAGCAGTTCTTC
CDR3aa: CASSHEREGDNEQFF

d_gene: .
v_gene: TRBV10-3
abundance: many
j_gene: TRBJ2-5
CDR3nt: TGTGCCATCAGTGACCCAAATTCGGGAGAAGAGACCCAGTACTTC
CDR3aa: CAISDPNSGEETQYF

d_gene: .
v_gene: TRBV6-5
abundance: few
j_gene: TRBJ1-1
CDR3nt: TGTGCCAGCAGGTACCCATTGGACACTGAAGCTTTCTTT
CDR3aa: CASRYPLDTEAFF

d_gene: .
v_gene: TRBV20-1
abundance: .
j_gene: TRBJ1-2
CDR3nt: TGCAGTGCTAGAGACTCTAGGTCCAGGGTCTTCGGCTACACCTTC
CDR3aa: CSARDSRSRVFGYTF

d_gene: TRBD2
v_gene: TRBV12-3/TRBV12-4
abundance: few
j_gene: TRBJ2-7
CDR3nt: TGTGCCAGCAGGACCTTGGGGTCGGGGGGCTACGAGCAGTACTTC
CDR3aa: CASRTLGSGGYEQYF

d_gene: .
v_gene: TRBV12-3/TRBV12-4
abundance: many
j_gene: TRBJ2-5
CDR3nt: TGTGCCAGCAGTTTAGAGGGAGCATTTGAGACCCAGTACTTC
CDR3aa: CASSLEGAFETQYF

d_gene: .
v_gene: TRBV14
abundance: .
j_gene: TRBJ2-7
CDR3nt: TGTGCCAGCAGCCCCCTGCGCAGTCAATCCGACTACGAGCAGTACTTC
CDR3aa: CASSPLRSQSDYEQYF

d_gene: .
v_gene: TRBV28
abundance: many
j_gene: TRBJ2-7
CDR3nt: TGTGCCAGCAGTTTATGGCAATACGAGCAGTACTTC
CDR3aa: CASSLWQYEQYF

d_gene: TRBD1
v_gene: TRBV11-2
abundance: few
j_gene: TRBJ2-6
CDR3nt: TGTGCCAGCAGCAAAATCGGGACAGGGGTCTCTGGGGCCAACGTCCTGACTTTC
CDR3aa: CASSKIGTGVSGANVLTF

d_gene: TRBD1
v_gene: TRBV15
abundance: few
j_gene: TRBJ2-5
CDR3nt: TGTGCCACCAGCGCCCGGACAGGGGGCGTAGAGACCCAGTACTTC
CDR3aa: CATSARTGGVETQYF

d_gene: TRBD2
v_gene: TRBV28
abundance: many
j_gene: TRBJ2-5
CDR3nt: TGTGCCAGCAGTTTATGGGGACTCCCGGGACTAGCGGGAGAAGAGACCCAGTACTTC
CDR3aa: CASSLWGLPGLAGEETQYF

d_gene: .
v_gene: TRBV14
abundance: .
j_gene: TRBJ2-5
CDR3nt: TGTGCCAGCAGCCAAGATACCGGGGGCTACCCGGAGACCCAGTACTTC
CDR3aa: CASSQDTGGYPETQYF

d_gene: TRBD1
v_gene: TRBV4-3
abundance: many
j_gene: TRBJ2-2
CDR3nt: TGCGCCAGCAGCCAAGGGACAGGGGCGGCCGGGGAGCTGTTTTTT
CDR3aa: CASSQGTGAAGELFF

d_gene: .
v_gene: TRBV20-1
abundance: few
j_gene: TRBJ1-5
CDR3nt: TGCAGTGCTAGGTCAAGCGGGGCCGTCGGGCAGCCCCAGCATTTT
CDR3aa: CSARSSGAVGQPQHF

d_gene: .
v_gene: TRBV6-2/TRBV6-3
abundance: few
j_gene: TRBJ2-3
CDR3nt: TGTGCCAGCAGAGCAATAGCGTATAGCACAGATACGCAGTATTTT
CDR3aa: CASRAIAYSTDTQYF

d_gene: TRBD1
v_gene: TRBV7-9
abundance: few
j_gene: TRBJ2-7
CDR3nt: TGTGCCAGCAGCTTCTGGACAGGGGGGGGCGAGCAGTACTTC
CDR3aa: CASSFWTGGGEQYF

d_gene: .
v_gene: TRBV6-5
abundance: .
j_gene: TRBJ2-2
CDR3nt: TGTGCCAGCAGTTACAGACCCGGGACACCGAACACCGGGGAGCTGTTTTTT
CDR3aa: CASSYRPGTPNTGELFF

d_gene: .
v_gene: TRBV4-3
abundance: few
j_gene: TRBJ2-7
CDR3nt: TGCGCCAGCAGCCAAGCGCTGACAGCCTACGAGCAGTACTTC
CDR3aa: CASSQALTAYEQYF

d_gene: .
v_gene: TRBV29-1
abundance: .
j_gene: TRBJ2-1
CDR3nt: TGCAGCGTCGCAGGGACTACAGGGGATGAGCAGTTCTTC
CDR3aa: CSVAGTTGDEQFF

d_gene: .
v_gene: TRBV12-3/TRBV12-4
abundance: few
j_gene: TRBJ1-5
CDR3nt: TGTGCCAGCAGAACTGCAGGGCCGGGTCAGCCCCAGCATTTT
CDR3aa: CASRTAGPGQPQHF

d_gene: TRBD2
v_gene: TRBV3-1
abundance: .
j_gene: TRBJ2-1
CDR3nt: TGTGCCAGCAGCCCGGGACTAGCGGCCTACTACAATGAGCAGTTCTTC
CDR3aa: CASSPGLAAYYNEQFF

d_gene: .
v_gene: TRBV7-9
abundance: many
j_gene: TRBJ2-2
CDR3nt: TGTGCCAGCAGCGATGGCCAGCTAGTTACCGGGGAGCTGTTTTTT
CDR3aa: CASSDGQLVTGELFF

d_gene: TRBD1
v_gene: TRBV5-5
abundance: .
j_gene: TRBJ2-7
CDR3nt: TGTGCCAGCAGCTCCCGGGACAGGGGGCCCGAGCAGTACTTC
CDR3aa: CASSSRDRGPEQYF